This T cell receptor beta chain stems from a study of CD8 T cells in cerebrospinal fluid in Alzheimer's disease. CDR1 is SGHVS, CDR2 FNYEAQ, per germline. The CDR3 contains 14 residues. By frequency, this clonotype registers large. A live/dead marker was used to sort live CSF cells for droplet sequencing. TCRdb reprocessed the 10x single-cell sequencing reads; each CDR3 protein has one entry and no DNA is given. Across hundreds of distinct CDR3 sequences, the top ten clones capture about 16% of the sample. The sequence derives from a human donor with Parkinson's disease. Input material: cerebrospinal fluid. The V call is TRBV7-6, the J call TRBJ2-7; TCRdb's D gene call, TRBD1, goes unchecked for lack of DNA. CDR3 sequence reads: CASSLGTGHNEQYF.